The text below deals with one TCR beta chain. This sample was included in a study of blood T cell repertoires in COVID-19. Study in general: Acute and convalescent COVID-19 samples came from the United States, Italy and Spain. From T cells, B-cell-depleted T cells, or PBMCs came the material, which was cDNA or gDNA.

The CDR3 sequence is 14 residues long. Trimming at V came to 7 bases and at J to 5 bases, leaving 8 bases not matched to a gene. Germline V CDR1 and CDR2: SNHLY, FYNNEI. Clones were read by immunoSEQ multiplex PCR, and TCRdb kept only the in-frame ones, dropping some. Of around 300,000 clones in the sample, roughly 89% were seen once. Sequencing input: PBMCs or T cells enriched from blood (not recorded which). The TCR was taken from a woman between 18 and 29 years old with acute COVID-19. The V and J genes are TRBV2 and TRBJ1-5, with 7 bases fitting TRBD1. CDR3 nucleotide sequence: TGTGCCAGCACCCCAACGGGGACAGATCAGCCCCAGCATTTT. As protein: CASTPTGTDQPQHF.